The sequence of this T cell receptor beta chain was determined in a study of shared clonotypes between healthy human individuals. Sequenced by immunoSEQ multiplex PCR; TCRdb stores in-frame clones only, minus some. The data show around 500,000 clones, 81% seen once. Regarding this clone: Its antigen is not known. A far bigger clonotype differs at one base, so this is likely a read error.

CDR1 and CDR2 from the germline V gene are SGHRS and YFSETQ. Trimming pared 5 bases from V and 7 bases from J, leaving 16 bases between. The CDR3 consists of 14 residues. Study results and caveats: The authors expected sequencing depth to affect clonotype sharing among donors.

The chain couples TRBV5-1 to TRBJ2-4; tentatively, D is TRBD2 (6 bases). Sequencing input: PBMCs. The origin of this receptor is a woman aged 40 to 50 in good health. Some clones in this sample may be carry-over from other donors' samples. The CDR3 bases are TGCGCCAGCAGAGAGGCGGGATGGCCCAACATTCAGTACTTC. It yields the protein CASREAGWPNIQYF.